This T cell receptor (beta chain) was sequenced for a study of CXCR3-negative and CXCR3-positive naive CD8 T cells (dated by TCRdb to between 2019 and 2020). Regarding the research as a whole: In total, 120 million to 150 million TRB reads were obtained, which works out to roughly 1.5 +/- 0.3 million reads per library. Diversity and physicochemical repertoire analyses were performed on about ten donors pooled from two independent experiments. For the TRBV-TRBJ cluster analysis, the naive subsets came from 5 donors, while the memory cells came from 3 donors.

Each CD8+ T cell subset was flow-sorted in triplicate, and 300,000 to 350,000 cells per subset were placed directly into RLT lysis buffer. To keep memory contaminants out, a stringent definition of naive CD8+ T cells was applied: CD45RO-CCR7+CD27+CD95-. Peripheral blood mononuclear cells were isolated from buffy coats using standard density gradient centrifugation. A FACSAria III was used to flow-sort naive CD8+ T cells into CXCR3-negative and CXCR3-positive populations. An RNeasy Mini Kit was used to extract total RNA from the sorted cells. TCRdb lists the instrument as NextSeq 550. The Human TCR Profiling Kit (MiLaboratory) was used to prepare UMI-labeled 5' RACE TRB cDNA libraries. The full amount of extracted RNA was used for cDNA synthesis, and the full amount of resulting cDNA was used for PCR amplification. Libraries were prepared in parallel with an identical number of PCR cycles. From the authors' description of their analysis: About 49,000 +/- 11,000 unique UMI-labeled TRB cDNA molecules per library were extracted with MIGEC and MiXCR, with at least two reads per UMI required. On average, around 40,000 +/- 10,000 functional in-frame TRB CDR3 nucleotide clonotypes lacking stop codons were found per library. Diversity metrics, including normalized Shannon-Wiener and Chao1, were computed in VDJtools after downsampling to 5000 UMI-labeled TRB molecules per sample. For the central five CDR3 residues, VDJtools calculated physicochemical properties weighted by clonotype size, namely interaction energy, strength, volume and Kidera factor 4. TCRdb reprocessed the reads into one record per CDR3 protein sequence, lacking DNA. For this entry, the V and J calls and clone size follow TCRdb and not the study's own pipeline. The sample table on file contains approximately 88,000 distinct CDR3 sequences. The ten largest clones add up to roughly 0.48% of the sample.

On the study overall, not on this receptor specifically: TRB CDR3s from CXCR3-positive naive cells showed higher hydrophobicity (lower Kidera factor 4), lower energy, and higher strength and volume indices than CXCR3-negative naive cells. Within the same donor, TRBV-TRBJ usage looked similar between naive CXCR3-negative and CXCR3-positive cells, but memory cells had distinct patterns. Freshly isolated PBMCs were used for most assays because CXCR3 expression partially decreased after cryopreservation. Repertoire diversity was comparably high in both naive subsets but much lower in memory CD8+ T cells. Because surface CD5, which has been linked to self-reactivity in mice, was comparable between naive subsets, TCR interaction strength was also inferred from TRB CDR3 physicochemical properties.

The CDR3 runs 11 residues from the cysteine to the phenylalanine. The record lacks a DNA sequence. From a lookup of the germline V gene, CDR1 and CDR2 are SQVTM and ANQGSEA. As concerns this clonotype: The clone's antigen remains unknown.

Sequences were obtained from naive CXCR3+ CD8+ T cells from blood. Sample cell subset or site, as interpreted from the label and publication: CD45RO-CCR7+CD27+CD95- naive CD8+ T cells expressing CXCR3 (TNR3+). The receptor's source is a human donor in good health. Some clones in this sample may be carry-over from other donors' samples. The chain is encoded by TRBV29-1 joined to TRBJ2-7. The CDR3 sequence is CSVGGSYEQYF.